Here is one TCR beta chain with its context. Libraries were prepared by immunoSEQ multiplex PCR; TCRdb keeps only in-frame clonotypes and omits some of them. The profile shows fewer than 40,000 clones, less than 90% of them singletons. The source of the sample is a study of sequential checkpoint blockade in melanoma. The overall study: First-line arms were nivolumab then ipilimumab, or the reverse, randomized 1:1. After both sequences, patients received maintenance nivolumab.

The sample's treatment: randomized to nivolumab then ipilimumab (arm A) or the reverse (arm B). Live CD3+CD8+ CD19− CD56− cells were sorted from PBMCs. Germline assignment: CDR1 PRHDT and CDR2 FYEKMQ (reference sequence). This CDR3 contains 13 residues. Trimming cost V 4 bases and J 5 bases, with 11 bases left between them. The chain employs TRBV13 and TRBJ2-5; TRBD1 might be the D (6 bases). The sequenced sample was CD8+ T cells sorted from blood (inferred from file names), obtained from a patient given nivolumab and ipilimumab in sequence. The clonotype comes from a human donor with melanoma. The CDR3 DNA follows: TGTGCCAGCAGCTCTATCCAGGGGGAGACCCAGTACTTC. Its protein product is CASSSIQGETQYF.